This T cell receptor beta chain was profiled in a study of blood T cell repertoires in COVID-19. Overall study context: Samples of COVID-19 (acute and convalescent) were obtained from the United States, Italy and Spain. Sample material is recorded as cDNA or gDNA derived from T cells, B-cell-depleted T cells, or PBMCs.

Losses at the gene ends were 4 bases for V and 5 bases for J; bases not matched to a gene: 12. This CDR3 has 17 residues. Germline V gene sequence: CDR1 KGHDR, CDR2 SFDVKD. Per the original methods: By means of reference gene primer amplification, nucleated cell counts were estimated. Here immunoSEQ multiplex PCR was the method, and the copy in TCRdb shows in-frame clones only, minus some. The V and J calls and clone size come from that table; D and trimming were worked out from the DNA. This sample has about 190,000 clones; less than 80% occur once, and the top ten carry around an eighth. The gene calls are TRBV24-1 and TRBJ2-3, with 9 bases matching TRBD2. The sample taken for sequencing was peripheral blood. This TCR derives from a woman between 50 and 59 years old with acute or convalescent COVID-19. Here the CDR3 reads CATSDPRGAGGQDTQYF. The CDR3 DNA reads as TGTGCCACCAGTGACCCGCGAGGGGCGGGGGGGCAAGATACGCAGTATTTT.